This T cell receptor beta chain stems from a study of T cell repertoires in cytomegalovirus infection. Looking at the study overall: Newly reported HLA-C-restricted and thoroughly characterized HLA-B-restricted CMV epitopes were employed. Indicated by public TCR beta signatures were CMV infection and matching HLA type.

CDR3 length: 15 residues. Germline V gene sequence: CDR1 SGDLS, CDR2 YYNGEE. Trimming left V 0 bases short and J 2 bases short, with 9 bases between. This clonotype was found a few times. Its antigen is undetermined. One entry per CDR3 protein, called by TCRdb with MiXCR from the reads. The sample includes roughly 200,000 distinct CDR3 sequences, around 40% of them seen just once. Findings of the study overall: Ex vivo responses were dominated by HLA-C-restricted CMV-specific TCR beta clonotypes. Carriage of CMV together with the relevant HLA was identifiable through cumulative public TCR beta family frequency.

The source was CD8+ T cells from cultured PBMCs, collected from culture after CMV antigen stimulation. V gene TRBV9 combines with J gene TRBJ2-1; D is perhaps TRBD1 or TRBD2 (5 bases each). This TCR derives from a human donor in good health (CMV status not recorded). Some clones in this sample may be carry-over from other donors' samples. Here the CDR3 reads CASSVGGDPYNEQFF. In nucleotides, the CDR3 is TGTGCCAGCAGCGTAGGAGGGGATCCCTACAATGAGCAGTTCTTC. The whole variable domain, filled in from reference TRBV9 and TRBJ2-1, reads DSGVTQTPKHLITATGQRVTLRCSPRSGDLSVYWYQQSLDQGLQFLIQYYNGEERAKGNILERFSAQQFPDLHSELNLSSLELGDSALYFCASSVGGDPYNEQFFGPGTRLTVL.